Listed here are 19 T cell receptor beta chains from one sample, sequenced in a study of T cell repertoires in cytomegalovirus infection (dated by TCRdb to about 2019). Sequencing was performed on an Illumina HiSeq 1500. The public reads were run again by TCRdb, first through fastp at Q25 and then through MiXCR, and only productive beta chains were kept. Rows with one shared CDR3 protein collapse into an entry with the most common genes and DNA. The sample records about 600,000 distinct CDR3 sequences, roughly 26% of which are singletons. The ten largest make up under 8.5% of the sample. The source material was CD8+ T cells from PBMCs. All receptors derive from a human donor in good health (CMV status not recorded). Some clones in this sample may be carry-over from other donors' samples.

This clonotype was observed a handful of times. V usage is TRBV29-1 and J usage is TRBJ2-2; a weak D match, TRBD1 (5 bases). V gave up 1 base and J gave up 5 bases, with 8 bases separating them. The CDR3 is 13 amino acids. Germline V CDR1 and CDR2: SQVTM, ANQGSEA. CDR3 amino acids: CSVEGSGTGELFF. The CDR3 region has the DNA TGCAGCGTTGAAGGATCAGGGACCGGGGAGCTGTTTTTT.

This clonotype was detected only a few times. In nucleotides, the CDR3 is TGTGCCAGCAGCTCGCTCAGTTTCACCGGGGAGCTGTTTTTT. As protein: CASSSLSFTGELFF. V and J are TRBV5-6 and TRBJ2-2; D is unclear. Per the germline V gene, CDR1 is SGHDT and CDR2 is YYEEEE. Trimming removed 3 bases at V and 4 bases at J, with 10 bases between. This CDR3 spans 14 amino acids.

This clonotype was seen ten or more times. V and J are TRBV7-6 and TRBJ2-7; 11 nucleotides match TRBD2. V gave up 5 bases and J gave up 4 bases; unmatched junction bases: 13. CDR1 is SGHVS and CDR2 is FNYEAQ in the germline V gene. The length of the CDR3 is 17 residues. CDR3 residues: CASSPTQASGGLYEQYF. DNA of the CDR3: TGTGCCAGCAGCCCCACGCAGGCTAGCGGGGGGTTATACGAGCAGTACTTC. Looking up the rest from reference TRBV7-6 and TRBJ2-7 gives the full variable domain: GAGVSQSPRYKVTKRGQDVALRCDPISGHVSLYWYRQALGQGPEFLTYFNYEAQQDKSGLPNDRFSAERPEGSISTLTIQRTEQRDSAMYRCASSPTQASGGLYEQYFGPGTRLTVT.

This clonotype was detected a few times. CDR3 coding DNA: TGTGCCAGCAGTGCGGGACACCCCTACGAGCAGTACTTC. Translation: CASSAGHPYEQYF. This chain uses TRBV2 with TRBJ2-7; D may be TRBD1 (6 bases). The CDR3 consists of 13 residues. Trimming left V 4 bases short and J 2 bases short, with 9 bases between. Germline V lookup: CDR1 SNHLY, CDR2 FYNNEI.

In this sample, this clonotype turned up many times. The chain links TRBV7-8 to TRBJ1-1; tentative D call: TRBD1 (6 bases). Germline lookup yields CDR1 SGHVS and CDR2 FQNEAQ. V dropped 5 bases and J dropped 7 bases, with 11 bases sitting between them. This CDR3 has 12 amino acids. The CDR3 DNA reads TGTGCCAGCAGCATAGGGGGAAATGAAGCTTTCTTT. This gives the protein CASSIGGNEAFF.

The J gene is TRBJ2-1, the V gene TRBV28; 10 nucleotides align to TRBD1. Germline assignment: CDR1 MDHEN and CDR2 SYDVKM. This CDR3 is 14 amino acids long. Trimming cost V 7 bases and J 7 bases; bases outside gene matches: 7. The chain's CDR3 is CASTLQGQGNEQFF. For the CDR3, the DNA is TGTGCCAGCACACTACAGGGACAGGGGAATGAGCAGTTCTTC.

This clonotype has at least ten counts. The rearrangement links TRBV6-2 or TRBV6-3 to TRBJ2-7, with D perhaps matching TRBD2 (6 bases). Germline V gives CDR1 MNHEY, CDR2 SVGEGT. The CDR3 extends over 15 amino acids. V was clipped by 6 bases and J by 2 bases, with 17 bases between them. Here the CDR3 DNA reads TGTGCCAGCAGCCCGCCGGGACTGGAACCCTACGAGCAGTACGTC. Its translation: CASSPPGLEPYEQYV.

The genes are TRBV6-1 and TRBJ2-5; 9 bases line up with TRBD2. CDR3 size: 15 residues. Per the germline V gene, CDR1 is MNHNS and CDR2 is SASEGT. V was clipped by 8 bases and J by 3 bases; unmatched bases: 10. The CDR3 coding sequence is TGTGCCAGCCCCTCGAGGGTAGCGGGGGAAGAGACCCAGTACTTC. This encodes CASPSRVAGEETQYF.

Many counts were recorded for this clonotype. The chain couples TRBV6-2 or TRBV6-3 to TRBJ1-1; D is undetermined. V was clipped by 6 bases and J by 1 base, with 12 bases between them. Germline assignment: CDR1 MNHEY and CDR2 SVGEGT. This CDR3 spans 14 amino acids. For the CDR3, the DNA is TGTGCCAGCAGACCCCGTGGAGGGAACACTGAAGCTTTCTTT. Protein sequence: CASRPRGGNTEAFF.

This clonotype was found a few times. V gene TRBV28 combines with J gene TRBJ1-1; maybe TRBD1 (5 bases). Trimming left V 2 bases short and J 8 bases short, with 12 bases between. From germline, CDR1 is MDHEN and CDR2 SYDVKM. This CDR3 is 13 amino acids long. As DNA, the CDR3 is TGTGCCAGCAGTTTAGGTTTGACAGTGGAAGCTTTCTTT. Protein: CASSLGLTVEAFF.

Only a few counts were recorded for this clonotype. The chain is built from TRBV7-6 and TRBJ2-1; no definite D call. The CDR3 spans 13 residues. Trimming took 5 bases from V and 8 from J, leaving 13 bases between them. Per the germline V gene, CDR1 is SGHVS and CDR2 is FNYEAQ. Written as DNA, the CDR3 is TGTGCCAGCAGCCCCCCTAACGTTGATGAGCAGTTCTTC. It translates to CASSPPNVDEQFF.

This clonotype has just a few counts. The chain's CDR3 is CATFERGAPETQYF. Written as DNA, the CDR3 is TGTGCCACCTTTGAGCGGGGGGCCCCAGAGACCCAGTACTTC. V is TRBV5-5 and J is TRBJ2-5; 9 bases match TRBD2. V was clipped by 9 bases and J by 4 bases; unmatched bases: 10. The CDR3 extends over 14 amino acids. In germline, CDR1 is SGHKS, CDR2 YYEKEE (reference sequence).

The sample holds a few counts of this clonotype. The chain is built from TRBV10-3 and TRBJ2-2; 7 nucleotides agree with TRBD1. The CDR3 is 15 residues long. From germline, CDR1 is ENHRY and CDR2 SYGVKD. The ends lost 10 bases at V and 2 bases at J; junction bases unmatched: 10. CDR3 amino acids: CATMDRRTNTGELFF. CDR3 coding DNA: TGTGCCACGATGGACAGGCGAACTAACACCGGGGAGCTGTTTTTT.

This clonotype has only a few counts. The J gene is TRBJ2-1, the V gene TRBV20-1; unclear D gene. Germline loops: CDR1 DFQATT, CDR2 SNEGSKA (reference sequence). The CDR3 extends over 15 amino acids. The V end was cut by 6 bases, the J end by 4 bases, with 19 bases between. The CDR3 loop is CSARIDAIGYNEQFF. For the CDR3, the DNA is TGCAGTGCGAGGATAGACGCGATAGGGTACAATGAGCAGTTCTTC.

The gene calls are TRBV20-1 and TRBJ1-2; maybe TRBD1 (6 bases). Trimming removed 6 bases from V and 8 bases from J, with 19 bases in between. CDR1 DFQATT and CDR2 SNEGSKA come from the germline V gene (reference sequence). This CDR3 has 13 amino acids. The CDR3, as DNA: TGCAGTGCCCATCACAGGGACCTGGAAGGCTACACCTTC. This translates into CSAHHRDLEGYTF.

This clonotype was seen a handful of times. The chain combines TRBV13 with TRBJ2-1; perhaps TRBD1 as D (6 bases). V shed 4 bases and J shed 6 bases, with 16 bases lying between them. The germline CDR1 and CDR2 sequences are PRHDT and FYEKMQ (reference sequence). The CDR3 is made up of 15 amino acids. CDR3 DNA: TGTGCCAGCAGCTCTGGAGGCTTAGGGGGCAATGAGCAGTTCTTC. Translating gives CASSSGGLGGNEQFF.

This rearrangement joins TRBV24-1 to TRBJ1-1, with TRBD1 matching 8 bases. The germline CDR1 and CDR2 sequences are KGHDR and SFDVKD. The CDR3 has 15 amino acids. The J segment lost 0 bases and the V segment lost 3 bases, leaving 2 bases of the junction unmatched. In nucleotides, the CDR3 is TGTGCCACCAGTGATAGACAGGGGATGAACACTGAAGCTTTCTTT. It yields the protein CATSDRQGMNTEAFF.

This chain uses TRBV6-8 with TRBJ1-3; D perhaps matches TRBD1 (6 bases). Germline V lookup: CDR1 MNHGY, CDR2 SAAAGT. Trimming cost V 4 bases and J 2 bases, with 12 bases left between them. The CDR3 has 15 residues. CDR3 amino acids: CASSSDQGTGNTIYF. As DNA, the CDR3 is TGTGCCAGCAGTTCGGATCAGGGGACTGGAAACACCATATATTTT.

The chain joins TRBV6-2 or TRBV6-3 to TRBJ2-1, with 7 bases matching TRBD2. V dropped 8 bases and J dropped 8; count of bases not matched to a gene: 12. The CDR3 contains 14 residues. The germline V gene has CDR1 MNHEY and CDR2 SVGEGT. The CDR3 is CASSTAAGEDEQFF. CDR3 DNA sequence: TGTGCCAGCTCCACGGCCGCGGGGGAGGATGAGCAGTTCTTC.